A single sample gave rise to the 14 T cell receptor beta chains below, sequenced in a study of regulatory T cells in long-lasting Graves disease. Documented time point: newly diagnosed GD, antithyroid drugs for less than 3 months. From PBMCs, RNA was extracted and then used to make the TCR library. Building the TCR beta libraries relied on iRepertoire HTBI primers, and CDR3 regions underwent Arm-PCR. TCRdb analysed the multiplex PCR reads with MiXCR anew, one entry per CDR3 protein. The table lists about 440,000 distinct CDR3 sequences, about 15% of them singletons. These data also formed part of another study, on T cells in Graves' hyperthyroidism and ophthalmopathy.

Sequencing was performed on peripheral blood mononuclear cells (PBMCs), taken at new diagnosis, from a patient treated with antithyroid drugs. Source of these receptors: a woman aged 25-40 years with Graves disease.

In this sample, this clonotype turned up many times. The V and J genes are TRBV11-2 and TRBJ2-1; D might be TRBD1 (6 bases). The V end lost 3 bases, the J end lost 7 bases, and 19 bases lay between the germline ends. The length of the CDR3 is 16 residues. Looked up from germline, CDR1 is SGHAT and CDR2 is FQNNGV. The CDR3 nucleotides read TGTGCCAGCAGCTTTACGCAGGGGTCGGTGTTGAATGAGCAGTTCTTC. It translates to CASSFTQGSVLNEQFF.

This clonotype showed up many times. This chain uses TRBV2 with TRBJ2-2, with 9 bases aligning to TRBD2. V shed 8 bases and J 7 bases; nucleotides not matched to a gene: 8. Germline-derived CDR1 and CDR2 are SNHLY and FYNNEI. This CDR3 has 14 residues. CDR3 DNA sequence: TGTGCCAGCGGGGGACTAGCTTCGGGCGGGGAGCTGTTTTTT. This sequence encodes CASGGLASGGELFF.

This clonotype was observed at least ten times. The chain recombines TRBV7-9 with TRBJ2-3; no firm D call. The V end lost 1 base, the J end lost 4 bases, and 9 bases lay between the germline ends. Germline lookup yields CDR1 SEHNR and CDR2 FQNEAQ (reference sequence). CDR3 size: 14 residues. The CDR3 reads CASSLDQAPDTQYF. In nucleotides, the CDR3 is TGTGCCAGCAGCTTAGACCAGGCGCCAGATACGCAGTATTTT.

The J gene is TRBJ2-3, the V gene TRBV10-3, with D maybe TRBD2 (6 bases). Germline CDR1 and CDR2: ENHRY and SYGVKD. The CDR3 sequence is 15 residues long. Trimming left V 5 bases short and J 4 bases short, with 16 bases between. The CDR3 region is CAISTGTRNADTQYF. The CDR3 bases are TGTGCCATCAGTACCGGGACTCGGAACGCAGATACGCAGTATTTT.

This clonotype has a count of ten or more. The genes are TRBV20-1 and TRBJ2-1, with 10 nucleotides matching TRBD1. In germline, CDR1 is DFQATT, CDR2 SNEGSKA (reference sequence). CDR3 length equals 14 residues. This CDR3 reads CRAWTGGSYNEQFF. The CDR3 DNA reads TGCAGGGCATGGACAGGGGGCTCCTACAATGAGCAGTTCTTC.

In regard to this clonotype: This clone may be a read error of a much larger clone one base away. This chain joins TRBV2 and TRBJ2-1; D gene ambiguous. V lost 2 bases and J lost 0, with 11 bases in between. Germline V gene sequence: CDR1 SNHLY, CDR2 FYNNEI. The CDR3 spans 16 residues. CDR3 sequence reads: CASSESGVTSYNEQFF. CDR3 in DNA: TGTGCCAGCAGTGAAAGTGGAGTAACCTCCTACAATGAGCAGTTCTTC.

This clonotype was detected a few times. A clone one base away is much larger, so this may be a read error. This chain connects TRBV5-8 to TRBJ1-1; D uncertain. Germline lookup yields CDR1 SGHTS and CDR2 YDEGEE. The CDR3 is made up of 12 amino acids. Trimming removed 1 base at V and 2 bases at J, with 3 bases between. The CDR3 loop is CASSLHNTEAFF. For the CDR3, the DNA is TGTGCCAGCAGCTTGCACAACACTGAAGCTTTCTTT.

This clonotype showed up many times. V usage is TRBV5-6 and J usage is TRBJ1-1; D is unclear. V shed 0 bases and J shed 1 base, with 7 bases lying between them. Germline CDR1 reads SGHDT; CDR2 reads YYEEEE. There are 14 residues in the CDR3. As DNA, the CDR3 is TGTGCCAGCAGCTTGGACAGTCGGAACACTGAAGCTTTCTTT. It specifies CASSLDSRNTEAFF.

The chain carries TRBV19 and TRBJ2-5; 7 nucleotides line up with TRBD1. This CDR3 has 17 amino acids. Germline CDR1 reads LNHDA; CDR2 reads SQIVND (reference sequence). Unmatched junction bases numbered 12, after V lost 2 bases and J lost 3 bases. Written as DNA, the CDR3 is TGTGCCAGTAGTATAAGACGCCGGGACAGACAAAAAGAGACCCAGTACTTC. Translating gives CASSIRRRDRQKETQYF.

This clonotype was seen ten or more times. The rearrangement joins TRBV3-1 to TRBJ1-3; D is undetermined. From germline, CDR1 is LGHDT and CDR2 YNNKEL (reference sequence). Trimming left V 6 bases short and J 0 bases short, with 12 bases between. CDR3 length: 15 amino acids. The CDR3 reads CASSLGRGSGNTIYF. The CDR3 DNA sequence: TGTGCCAGCAGTCTTGGGAGAGGCTCTGGAAACACCATATATTTT.

This rearrangement joins TRBV10-1 to TRBJ2-2; 7 nucleotides align to TRBD2. Germline loops: CDR1 WNHNN, CDR2 SYGVQD (reference sequence). This CDR3 is 13 amino acids long. V dropped 10 bases and J dropped 2; count of bases not matched to a gene: 4. The DNA of the CDR3 is TGCGCCATCGGGACTACCAACACCGGGGAGCTGTTTTTT. Its protein product is CAIGTTNTGELFF.

This clonotype came up many times. The chain uses TRBV2 and TRBJ2-4; no firm D call. The CDR3 loop spans 16 amino acids. CDR1 is SNHLY, CDR2 FYNNEI, per germline. Deletions cut 4 bases from V and 0 bases from J, with 13 bases between. CDR3 coding DNA: TGTGCCAGCAGTGGCGCTATCGTGTCAGCCAAAAACATTCAGTACTTC. It is translated as CASSGAIVSAKNIQYF. Combining the CDR3 with reference TRBV2 and TRBJ2-4 gives the whole variable domain EPEVTQTPSHQVTQMGQEVILRCVPISNHLYFYWYRQILGQKVEFLVSFYNNEISEKSEIFDDQFSVERPDGSNFTLKIRSTKLEDSAMYFCASSGAIVSAKNIQYFGAGTRLSVL.

The chain recombines TRBV12-5 with TRBJ2-1; 9 bases fit TRBD1. CDR3 size: 16 residues. Germline-derived CDR1 and CDR2 are LGHNT and FRNRAP. The junction had 8 bases not matched to a gene; V was cut back by 0 bases and J by 8 bases. CDR3 protein: CASGLVTRQGEHEQFF. CDR3 bases: TGTGCTAGTGGTTTGGTAACGAGACAGGGGGAGCATGAGCAGTTCTTC.

V is TRBV28 and J is TRBJ2-3; the D is unclear. The V and J ends lost 9 bases and 5 bases respectively, with 3 bases between them. This CDR3 contains 9 residues. Looked up from germline, CDR1 is MDHEN and CDR2 is SYDVKM. CDR3 sequence (DNA): TGTGCCAGATTAGATACGCAGTATTTT. As protein: CARLDTQYF. Drawing the rest from reference TRBV28 and TRBJ2-3, the complete variable domain is DVKVTQSSRYLVKRTGEKVFLECVQDMDHENMFWYRQDPGLGLRLIYFSYDVKMKEKGDIPEGYSVSREKKERFSLILESASTNQTSMYLCARLDTQYFGPGTRLTVL.